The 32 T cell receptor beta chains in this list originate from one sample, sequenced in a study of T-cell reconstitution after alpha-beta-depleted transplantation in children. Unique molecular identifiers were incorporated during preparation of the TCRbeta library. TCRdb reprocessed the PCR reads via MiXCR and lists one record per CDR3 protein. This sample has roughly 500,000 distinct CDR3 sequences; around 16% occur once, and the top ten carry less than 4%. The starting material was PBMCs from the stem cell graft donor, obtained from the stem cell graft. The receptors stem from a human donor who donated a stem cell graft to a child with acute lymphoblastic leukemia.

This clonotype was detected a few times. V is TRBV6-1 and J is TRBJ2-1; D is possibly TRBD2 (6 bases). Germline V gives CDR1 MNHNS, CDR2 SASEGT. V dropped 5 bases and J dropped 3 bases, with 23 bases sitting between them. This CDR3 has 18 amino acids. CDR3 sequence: CASSPRGADHPYYNEQFF. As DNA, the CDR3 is TGTGCCAGCAGTCCTCGCGGGGCGGATCACCCATACTACAATGAGCAGTTCTTC.

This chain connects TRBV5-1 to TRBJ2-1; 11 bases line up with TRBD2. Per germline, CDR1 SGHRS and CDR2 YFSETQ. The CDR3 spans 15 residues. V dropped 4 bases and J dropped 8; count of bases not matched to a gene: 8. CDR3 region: CASSRGLAADYEQFF. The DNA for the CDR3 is TGCGCCAGCAGCCGGGGACTAGCGGCAGATTATGAGCAGTTCTTC.

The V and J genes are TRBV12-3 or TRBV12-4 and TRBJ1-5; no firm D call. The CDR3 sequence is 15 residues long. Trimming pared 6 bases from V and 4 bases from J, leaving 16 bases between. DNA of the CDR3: TGTGCCAGCAGCATTAACAGCCTCCAAAATCAGCCCCAGCATTTT. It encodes CASSINSLQNQPQHF.

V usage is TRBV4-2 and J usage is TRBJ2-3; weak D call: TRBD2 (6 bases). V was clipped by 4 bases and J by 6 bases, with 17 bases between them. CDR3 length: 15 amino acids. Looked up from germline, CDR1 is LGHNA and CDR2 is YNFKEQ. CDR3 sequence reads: CASSPQAGYWDTQYF. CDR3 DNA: TGTGCCAGCAGCCCGCAGGCGGGATATTGGGATACGCAGTATTTT.

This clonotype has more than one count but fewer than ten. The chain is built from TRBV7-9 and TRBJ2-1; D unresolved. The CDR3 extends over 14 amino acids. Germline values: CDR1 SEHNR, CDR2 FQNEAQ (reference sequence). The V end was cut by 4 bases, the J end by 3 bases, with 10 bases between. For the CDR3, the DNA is TGTGCCAGCAGCTCTTCATACAACTACAATGAGCAGTTCTTC. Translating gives CASSSSYNYNEQFF.

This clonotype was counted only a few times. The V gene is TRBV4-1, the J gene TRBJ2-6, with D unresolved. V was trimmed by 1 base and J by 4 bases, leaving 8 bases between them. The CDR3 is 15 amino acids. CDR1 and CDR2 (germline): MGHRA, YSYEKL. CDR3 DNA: TGCGCCAGCAGCCAAGTGGTTTCAGGGGCCAACGTCCTGACTTTC. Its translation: CASSQVVSGANVLTF.

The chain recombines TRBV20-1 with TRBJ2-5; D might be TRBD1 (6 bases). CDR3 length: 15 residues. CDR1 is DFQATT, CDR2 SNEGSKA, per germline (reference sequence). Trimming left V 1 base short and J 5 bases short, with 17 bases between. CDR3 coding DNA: TGCAGTGCTAGAGTGAGGTCAGGGGCTACGGAGACCCAGTACTTC. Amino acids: CSARVRSGATETQYF.

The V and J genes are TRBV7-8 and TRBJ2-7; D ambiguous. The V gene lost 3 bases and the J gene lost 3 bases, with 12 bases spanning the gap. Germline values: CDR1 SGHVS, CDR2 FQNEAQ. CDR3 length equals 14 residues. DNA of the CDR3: TGTGCCAGCAGCTTCGGACGTATCCTCTACGAGCAGTACTTC. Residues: CASSFGRILYEQYF. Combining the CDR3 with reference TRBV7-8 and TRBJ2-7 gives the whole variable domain GAGVSQSPRYKVAKRGQDVALRCDPISGHVSLFWYQQALGQGPEFLTYFQNEAQLDKSGLPSDRFFAERPEGSVSTLKIQRTQQEDSAVYLCASSFGRILYEQYFGPGTRLTVT.

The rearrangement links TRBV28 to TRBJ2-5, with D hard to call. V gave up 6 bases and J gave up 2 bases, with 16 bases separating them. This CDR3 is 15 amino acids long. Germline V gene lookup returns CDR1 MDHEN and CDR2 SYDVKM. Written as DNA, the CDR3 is TGTGCCAGCAGGACGTTGGGATTTGGACAAGAGACCCAGTACTTC. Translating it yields CASRTLGFGQETQYF. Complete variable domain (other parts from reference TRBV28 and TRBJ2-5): DVKVTQSSRYLVKRTGEKVFLECVQDMDHENMFWYRQDPGLGLRLIYFSYDVKMKEKGDIPEGYSVSREKKERFSLILESASTNQTSMYLCASRTLGFGQETQYFGPGTRLLVL.

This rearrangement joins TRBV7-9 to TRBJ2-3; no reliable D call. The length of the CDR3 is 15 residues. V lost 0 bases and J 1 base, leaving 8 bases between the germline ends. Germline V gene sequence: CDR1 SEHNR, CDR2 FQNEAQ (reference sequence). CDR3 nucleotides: TGTGCCAGCAGCTTAGCCTACCAACGCACAGATACGCAGTATTTT. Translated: CASSLAYQRTDTQYF.

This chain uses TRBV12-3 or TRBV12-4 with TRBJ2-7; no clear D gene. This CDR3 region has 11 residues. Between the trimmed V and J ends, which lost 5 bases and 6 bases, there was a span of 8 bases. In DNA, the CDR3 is TGTGCCAGCAGTACCACCTCCGAGCAGTACTTC. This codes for CASSTTSEQYF.

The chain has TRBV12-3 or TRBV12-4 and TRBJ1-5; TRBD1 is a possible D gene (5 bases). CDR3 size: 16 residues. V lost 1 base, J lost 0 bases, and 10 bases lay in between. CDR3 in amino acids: CASSLGTPYSNQPQHF. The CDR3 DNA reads TGTGCCAGCAGTTTAGGGACACCCTATAGCAATCAGCCCCAGCATTTT.

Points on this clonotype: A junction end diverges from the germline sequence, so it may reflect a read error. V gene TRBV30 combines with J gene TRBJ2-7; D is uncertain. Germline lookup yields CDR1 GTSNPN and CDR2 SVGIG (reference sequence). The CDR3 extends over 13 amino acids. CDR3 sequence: CAWSEVTDNLGNF. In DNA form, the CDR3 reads TGTGCCTGGAGTGAGGTGACCGATAACCTAGGGAACTTC.

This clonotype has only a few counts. CDR3 residues: CASSLVTVQETQYF. In nucleotides, the CDR3 is TGTGCCAGCAGCTTAGTTACAGTCCAAGAGACCCAGTACTTC. The genes are TRBV7-9 and TRBJ2-5; the D is unclear. This CDR3 comprises 14 residues. In germline, CDR1 is SEHNR, CDR2 FQNEAQ (reference sequence). V was cut by 1 base and J by 1 base, with 7 bases left in between.

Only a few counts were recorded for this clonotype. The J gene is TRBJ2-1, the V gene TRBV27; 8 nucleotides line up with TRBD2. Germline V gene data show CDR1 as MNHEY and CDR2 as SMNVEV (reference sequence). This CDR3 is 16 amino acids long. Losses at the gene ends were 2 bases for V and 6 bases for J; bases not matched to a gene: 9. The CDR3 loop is CASSLRSGGRGNEQFF. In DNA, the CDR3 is TGTGCCAGCAGTTTACGGAGCGGGGGTAGGGGCAATGAGCAGTTCTTC.

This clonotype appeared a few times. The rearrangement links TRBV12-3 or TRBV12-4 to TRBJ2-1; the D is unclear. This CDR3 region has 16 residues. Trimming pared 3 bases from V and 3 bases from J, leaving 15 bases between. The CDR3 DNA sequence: TGTGCCAGCAGTTTGAATAGTCGAGGACGCTACAATGAGCAGTTCTTC. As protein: CASSLNSRGRYNEQFF.

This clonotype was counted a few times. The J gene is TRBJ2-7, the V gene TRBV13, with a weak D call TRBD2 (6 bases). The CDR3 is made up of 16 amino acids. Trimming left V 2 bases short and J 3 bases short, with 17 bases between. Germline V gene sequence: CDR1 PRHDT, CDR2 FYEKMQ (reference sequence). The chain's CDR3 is CASSLTRDSINYEQYF. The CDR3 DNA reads TGTGCCAGCAGCTTAACTCGGGACTCTATAAACTACGAGCAGTACTTC. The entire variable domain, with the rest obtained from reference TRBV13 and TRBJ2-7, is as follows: AAGVIQSPRHLIKEKRETATLKCYPIPRHDTVYWYQQGPGQDPQFLISFYEKMQSDKGSIPDRFSAQQFSDYHSELNMSSLELGDSALYFCASSLTRDSINYEQYFGPGTRLTVT.

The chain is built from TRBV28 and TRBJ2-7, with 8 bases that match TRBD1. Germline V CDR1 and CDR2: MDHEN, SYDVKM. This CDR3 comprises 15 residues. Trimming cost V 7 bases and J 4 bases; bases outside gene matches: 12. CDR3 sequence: CASTQPGGALYEQYF. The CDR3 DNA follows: TGTGCCAGCACCCAACCAGGGGGCGCACTGTACGAGCAGTACTTC. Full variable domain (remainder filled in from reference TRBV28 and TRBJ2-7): DVKVTQSSRYLVKRTGEKVFLECVQDMDHENMFWYRQDPGLGLRLIYFSYDVKMKEKGDIPEGYSVSREKKERFSLILESASTNQTSMYLCASTQPGGALYEQYFGPGTRLTVT.

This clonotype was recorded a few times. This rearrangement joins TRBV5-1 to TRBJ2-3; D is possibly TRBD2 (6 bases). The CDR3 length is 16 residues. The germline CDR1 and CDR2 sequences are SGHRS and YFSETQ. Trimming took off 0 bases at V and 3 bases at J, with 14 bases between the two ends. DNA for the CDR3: TGCGCCAGCAGCTTGGGGCGGGATGGCGCGACAGATACGCAGTATTTT. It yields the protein CASSLGRDGATDTQYF.

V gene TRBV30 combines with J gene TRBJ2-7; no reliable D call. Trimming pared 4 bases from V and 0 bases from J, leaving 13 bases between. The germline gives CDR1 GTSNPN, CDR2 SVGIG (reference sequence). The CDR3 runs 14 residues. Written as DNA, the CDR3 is TGTGCCTGGAAAGGACCCTCCGGCTCCTACGAGCAGTACTTC. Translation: CAWKGPSGSYEQYF. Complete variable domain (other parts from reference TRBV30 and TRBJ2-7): SQTIHQWPATLVQPVGSPLSLECTVEGTSNPNLYWYRQAAGRGLQLLFYSVGIGQISSEVPQNLSASRPQDRQFILSSKKLLLSDSGFYLCAWKGPSGSYEQYFGPGTRLTVT.

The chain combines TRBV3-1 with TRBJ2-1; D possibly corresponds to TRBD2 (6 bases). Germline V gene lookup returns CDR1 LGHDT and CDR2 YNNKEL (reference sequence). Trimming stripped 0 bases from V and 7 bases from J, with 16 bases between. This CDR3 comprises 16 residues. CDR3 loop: CASSQESREWVNEQFF. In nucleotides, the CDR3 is TGTGCCAGCAGCCAAGAAAGTCGGGAGTGGGTAAATGAGCAGTTCTTC.

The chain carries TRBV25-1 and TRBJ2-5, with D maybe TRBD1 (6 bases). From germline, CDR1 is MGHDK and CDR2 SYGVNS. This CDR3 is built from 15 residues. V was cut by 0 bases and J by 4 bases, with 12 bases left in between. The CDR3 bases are TGTGCCAGCAGTGAATACAGGGGTTCTTTAGAGACCCAGTACTTC. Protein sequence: CASSEYRGSLETQYF.

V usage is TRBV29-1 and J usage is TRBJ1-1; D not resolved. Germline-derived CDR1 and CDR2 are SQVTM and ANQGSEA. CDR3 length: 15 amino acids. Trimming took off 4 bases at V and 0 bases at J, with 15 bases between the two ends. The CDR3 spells CSVGRGLIMNTEAFF. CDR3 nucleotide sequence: TGCAGCGTTGGGCGCGGCCTCATCATGAACACTGAAGCTTTCTTT.

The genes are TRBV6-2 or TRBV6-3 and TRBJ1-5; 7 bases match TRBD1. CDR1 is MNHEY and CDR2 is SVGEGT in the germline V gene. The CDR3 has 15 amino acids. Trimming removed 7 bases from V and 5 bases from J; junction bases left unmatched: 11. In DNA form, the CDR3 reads TGTGCCAGCAAGGAAAGGGGGACAGCCTATCAGCCCCAGCATTTT. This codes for CASKERGTAYQPQHF.

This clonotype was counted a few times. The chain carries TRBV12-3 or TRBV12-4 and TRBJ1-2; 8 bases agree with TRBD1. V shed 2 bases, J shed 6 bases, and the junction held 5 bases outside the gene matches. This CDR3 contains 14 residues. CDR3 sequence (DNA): TGTGCCAGCAGTTTAATGCAGGGGGCCCATGGCTACACCTTC. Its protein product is CASSLMQGAHGYTF.

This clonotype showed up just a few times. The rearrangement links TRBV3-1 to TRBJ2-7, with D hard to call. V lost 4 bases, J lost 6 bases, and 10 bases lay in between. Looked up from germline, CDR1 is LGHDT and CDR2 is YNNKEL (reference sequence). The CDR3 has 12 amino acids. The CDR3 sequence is CASSPSGPEQYF. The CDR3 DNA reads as TGTGCCAGCAGCCCCTCCGGGCCCGAGCAGTACTTC.

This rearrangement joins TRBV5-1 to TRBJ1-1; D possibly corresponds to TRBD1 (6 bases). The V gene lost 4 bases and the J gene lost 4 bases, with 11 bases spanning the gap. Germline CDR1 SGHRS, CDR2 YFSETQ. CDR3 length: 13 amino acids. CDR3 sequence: CASSEGGFTEAFF. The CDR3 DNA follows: TGCGCCAGCAGCGAAGGGGGTTTCACTGAAGCTTTCTTT.

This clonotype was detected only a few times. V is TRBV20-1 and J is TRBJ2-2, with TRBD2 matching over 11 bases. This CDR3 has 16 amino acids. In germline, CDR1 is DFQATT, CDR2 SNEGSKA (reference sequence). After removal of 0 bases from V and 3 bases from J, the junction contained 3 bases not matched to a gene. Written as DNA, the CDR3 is TGCAGTGCTAGAGATCTAGCGGGAGGTGACACCGGGGAGCTGTTTTTT. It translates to CSARDLAGGDTGELFF.

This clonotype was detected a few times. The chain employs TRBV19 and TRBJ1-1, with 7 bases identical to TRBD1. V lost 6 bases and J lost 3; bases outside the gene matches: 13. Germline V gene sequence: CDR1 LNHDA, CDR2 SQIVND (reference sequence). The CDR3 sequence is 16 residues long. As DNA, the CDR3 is TGTGCCAGTAGCCGGGGAAGGGGGCGCGGGGACACTGAAGCTTTCTTT. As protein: CASSRGRGRGDTEAFF.

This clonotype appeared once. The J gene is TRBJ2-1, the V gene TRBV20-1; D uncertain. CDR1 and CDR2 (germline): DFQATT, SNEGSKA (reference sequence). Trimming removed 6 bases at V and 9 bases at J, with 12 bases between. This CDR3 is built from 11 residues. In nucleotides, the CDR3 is TGCAGTGCCCCTAATCTGGGTGAGCAGTTCTTC. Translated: CSAPNLGEQFF.

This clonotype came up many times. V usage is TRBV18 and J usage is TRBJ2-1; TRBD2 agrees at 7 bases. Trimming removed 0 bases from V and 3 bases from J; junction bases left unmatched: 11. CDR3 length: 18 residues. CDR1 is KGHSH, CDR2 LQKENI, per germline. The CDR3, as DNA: TGTGCCAGCTCACCACCAGGGAGCGGGATAGCAATCTACAATGAGCAGTTCTTC. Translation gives CASSPPGSGIAIYNEQFF. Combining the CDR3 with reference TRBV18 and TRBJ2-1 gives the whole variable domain NAGVMQNPRHLVRRRGQEARLRCSPMKGHSHVYWYRQLPEEGLKFMVYLQKENIIDESGMPKERFSAEFPKEGPSILRIQQVVRGDSAAYFCASSPPGSGIAIYNEQFFGPGTRLTVL.

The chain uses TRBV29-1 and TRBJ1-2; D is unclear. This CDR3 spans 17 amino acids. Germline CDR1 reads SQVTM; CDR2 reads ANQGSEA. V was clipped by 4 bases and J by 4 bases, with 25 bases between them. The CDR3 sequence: CSVVSWEGSGVVYGYTF. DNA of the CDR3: TGCAGCGTTGTCTCTTGGGAGGGCAGCGGAGTAGTCTATGGCTACACCTTC. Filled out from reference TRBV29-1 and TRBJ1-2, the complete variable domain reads SAVISQKPSRDICQRGTSLTIQCQVDSQVTMMFWYRQQPGQSLTLIATANQGSEATYESGFVIDKFPISRPNLTFSTLTVSNMSPEDSSIYLCSVVSWEGSGVVYGYTFGSGTRLTVV.